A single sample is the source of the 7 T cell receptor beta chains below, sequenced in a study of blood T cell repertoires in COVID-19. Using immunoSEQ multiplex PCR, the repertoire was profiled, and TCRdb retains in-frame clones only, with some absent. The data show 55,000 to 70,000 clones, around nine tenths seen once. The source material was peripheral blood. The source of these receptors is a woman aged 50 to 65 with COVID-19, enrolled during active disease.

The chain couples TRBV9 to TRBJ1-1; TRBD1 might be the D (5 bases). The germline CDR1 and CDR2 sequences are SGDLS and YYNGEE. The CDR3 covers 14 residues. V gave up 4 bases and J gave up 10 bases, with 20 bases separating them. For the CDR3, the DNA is TGTGCCAGCAGCCCTAACCAGGGAGGGTTCGGAGCTTTCTTT. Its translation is CASSPNQGGFGAFF.

CDR3 bases: TGTGCCAGCAGCTTGGGACAGTCGAACACCGGGGAGCTGTTTTTT. Amino acids: CASSLGQSNTGELFF. This chain links TRBV11-3 with TRBJ2-2; 7 positions match TRBD1. Germline lookup yields CDR1 SGHNT and CDR2 YENEEA. V was pared by 3 bases and J by 0 bases, with 1 base of the junction left unmatched. This CDR3 has 15 amino acids.

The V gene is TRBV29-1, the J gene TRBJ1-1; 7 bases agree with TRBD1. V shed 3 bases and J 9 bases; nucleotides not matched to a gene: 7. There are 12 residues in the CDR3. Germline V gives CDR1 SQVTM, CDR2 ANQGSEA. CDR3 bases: TGCAGCGTTGAGACAGGGCGGAATCAAGCTTTCTTT. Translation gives CSVETGRNQAFF.

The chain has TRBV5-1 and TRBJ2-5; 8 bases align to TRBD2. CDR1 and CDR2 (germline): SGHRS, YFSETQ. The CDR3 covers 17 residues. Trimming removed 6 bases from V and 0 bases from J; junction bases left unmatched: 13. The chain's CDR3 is CASTRQGKREYQETQYF. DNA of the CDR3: TGCGCCAGCACCCGGCAGGGTAAGCGGGAGTACCAAGAGACCCAGTACTTC.

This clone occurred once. The CDR3: CAWTRGSVETQYF. DNA of the CDR3: TGTGCCTGGACACGCGGGAGCGTTGAGACCCAGTACTTC. V usage is TRBV30 and J usage is TRBJ2-5; 7 bases are a match to TRBD2. The germline V gene has CDR1 GTSNPN and CDR2 SVGIG (reference sequence). The CDR3 consists of 13 residues. V lost 4 bases to trimming and J lost 5 bases; unmatched junction nucleotides: 7.

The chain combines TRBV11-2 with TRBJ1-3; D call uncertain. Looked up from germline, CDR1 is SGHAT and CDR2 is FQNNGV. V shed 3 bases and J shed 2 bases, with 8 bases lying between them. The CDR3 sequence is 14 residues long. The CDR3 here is CASSLGRTGNTIYF. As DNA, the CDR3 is TGTGCCAGCAGCTTGGGCCGAACTGGAAACACCATATATTTT.

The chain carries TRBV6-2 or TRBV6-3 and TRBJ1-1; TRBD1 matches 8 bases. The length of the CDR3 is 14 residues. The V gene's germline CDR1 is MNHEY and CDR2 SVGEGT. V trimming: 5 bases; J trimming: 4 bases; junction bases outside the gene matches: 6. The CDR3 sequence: CASSGQGKGTEAFF. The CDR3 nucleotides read TGTGCCAGCAGTGGACAGGGTAAGGGCACTGAAGCTTTCTTT.